Below, one T cell receptor beta chain is given with its context. Original processing notes: Amplification of reference gene primers was used by the study to estimate nucleated cell counts. The method was immunoSEQ multiplex PCR; TCRdb's version includes in-frame clones alone and lacks a portion of them. That table furnishes V, J and clone size, whereas the DNA furnished D and trimming. The sample includes 400,000 or so clones, nearly 90% of them seen just once. Participant-given clinical history determined each cohort assignment. This sample is part of a study of blood T cell repertoires in COVID-19. Study at large: Material from acute and convalescent COVID-19 was sourced from the United States, Italy and Spain. The analysed material was cDNA or gDNA that came from T cells, B-cell-depleted T cells, or PBMCs.

V was trimmed by 3 bases and J by 2 bases, leaving 6 bases between them. The CDR3 spans 14 residues. Per germline, CDR1 KGHDR and CDR2 SFDVKD. The sample comprised PBMCs or T cells enriched from blood (not recorded which). The rearrangement uses TRBV24-1 and TRBJ2-2; D gene uncertain. This clonotype was sampled from a woman aged 40 to 49 with acute COVID-19. This chain's CDR3 is CATSDSINTGELFF. The CDR3 coding sequence is TGTGCCACCAGTGATAGCATCAACACCGGGGAGCTGTTTTTT.